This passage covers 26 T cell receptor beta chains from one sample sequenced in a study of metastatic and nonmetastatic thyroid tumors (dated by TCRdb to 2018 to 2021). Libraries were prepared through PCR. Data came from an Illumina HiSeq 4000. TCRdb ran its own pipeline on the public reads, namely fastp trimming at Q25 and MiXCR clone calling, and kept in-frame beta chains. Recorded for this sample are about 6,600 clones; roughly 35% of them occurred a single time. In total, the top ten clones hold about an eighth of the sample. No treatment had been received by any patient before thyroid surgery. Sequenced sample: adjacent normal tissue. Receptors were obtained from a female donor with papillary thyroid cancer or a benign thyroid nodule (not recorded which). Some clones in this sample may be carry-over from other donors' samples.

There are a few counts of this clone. The CDR3 DNA reads TGTGCCAGCAGTAAAAAGGGGGGCGGGTTAGGTTTGATTGAGCAGTTCTTC. Encoded protein: CASSKKGGGLGLIEQFF. This rearrangement joins TRBV6-1 to TRBJ2-1; the D call may be TRBD1 or TRBD2 (6 bases each). This CDR3 region has 17 residues. Trimming took off 5 bases at V and 9 bases at J, with 26 bases between the two ends. Germline loops: CDR1 MNHNS, CDR2 SASEGT.

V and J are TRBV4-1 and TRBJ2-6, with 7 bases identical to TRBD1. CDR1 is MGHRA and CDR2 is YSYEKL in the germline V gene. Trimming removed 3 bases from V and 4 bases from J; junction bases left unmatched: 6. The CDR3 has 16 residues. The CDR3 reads CASSHSNRGGANVLTF. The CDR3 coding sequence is TGCGCCAGCAGCCACTCAAACAGGGGAGGGGCCAACGTCCTGACTTTC.

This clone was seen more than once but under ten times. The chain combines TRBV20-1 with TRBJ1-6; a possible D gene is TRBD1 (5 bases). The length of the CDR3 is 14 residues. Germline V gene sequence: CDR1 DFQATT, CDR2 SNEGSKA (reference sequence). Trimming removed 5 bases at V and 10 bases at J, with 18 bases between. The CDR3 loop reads CSAWDLLSRSPLHF. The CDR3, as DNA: TGCAGTGCTTGGGACCTCTTGTCCCGCTCACCCCTCCACTTT.

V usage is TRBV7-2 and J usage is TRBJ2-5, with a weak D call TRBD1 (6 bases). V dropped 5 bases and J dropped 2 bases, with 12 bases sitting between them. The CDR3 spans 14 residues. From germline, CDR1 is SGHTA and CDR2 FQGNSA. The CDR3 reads CASSRDRFQETQYF. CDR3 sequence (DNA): TGTGCCAGCAGCCGCGACAGGTTTCAAGAGACCCAGTACTTC. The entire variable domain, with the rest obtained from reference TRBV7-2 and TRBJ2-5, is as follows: GAGVSQSPSNKVTEKGKDVELRCDPISGHTALYWYRQSLGQGLEFLIYFQGNSAPDKSGLPSDRFSAERTGGSVSTLTIQRTQQEDSAVYLCASSRDRFQETQYFGPGTRLLVL.

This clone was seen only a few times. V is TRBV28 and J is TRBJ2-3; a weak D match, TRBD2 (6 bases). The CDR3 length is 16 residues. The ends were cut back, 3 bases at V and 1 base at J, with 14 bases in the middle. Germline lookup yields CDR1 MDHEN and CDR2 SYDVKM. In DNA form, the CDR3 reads TGTGCCAGCAGTTTGGCCGGGAGCCCTCGCACAGATACGCAGTATTTT. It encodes CASSLAGSPRTDTQYF.

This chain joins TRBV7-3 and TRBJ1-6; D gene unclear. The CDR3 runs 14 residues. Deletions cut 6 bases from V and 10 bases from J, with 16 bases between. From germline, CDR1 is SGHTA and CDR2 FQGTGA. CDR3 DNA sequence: TGTGCCAGCAGTGCCGGGCCCCTCGGGTCACCCCTCCACTTT. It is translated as CASSAGPLGSPLHF.

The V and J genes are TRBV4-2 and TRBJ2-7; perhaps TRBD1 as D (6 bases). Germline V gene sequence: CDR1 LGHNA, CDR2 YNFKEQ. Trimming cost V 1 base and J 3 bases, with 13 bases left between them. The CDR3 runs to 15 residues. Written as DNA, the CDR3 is TGTGCCAGCAGCCAAGTTAGTCGAGGGGGCTACGAGCAGTACTTC. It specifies CASSQVSRGGYEQYF.

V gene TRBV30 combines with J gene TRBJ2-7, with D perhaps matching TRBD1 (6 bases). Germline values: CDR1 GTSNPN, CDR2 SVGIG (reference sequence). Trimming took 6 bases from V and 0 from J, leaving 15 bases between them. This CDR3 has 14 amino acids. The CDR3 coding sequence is TGTGCCTGCTTGGACAGCCAAGTCTCCTACGAGCAGTACTTC. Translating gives CACLDSQVSYEQYF. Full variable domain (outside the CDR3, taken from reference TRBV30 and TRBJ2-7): SQTIHQWPATLVQPVGSPLSLECTVEGTSNPNLYWYRQAAGRGLQLLFYSVGIGQISSEVPQNLSASRPQDRQFILSSKKLLLSDSGFYLCACLDSQVSYEQYFGPGTRLTVT.

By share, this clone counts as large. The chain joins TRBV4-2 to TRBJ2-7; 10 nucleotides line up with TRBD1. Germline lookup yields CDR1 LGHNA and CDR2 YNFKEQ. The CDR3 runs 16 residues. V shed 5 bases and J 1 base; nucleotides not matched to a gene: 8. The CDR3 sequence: CASSYSGTGESYEQYF. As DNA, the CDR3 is TGTGCCAGCAGCTATTCCGGGACAGGGGAATCCTACGAGCAGTACTTC.

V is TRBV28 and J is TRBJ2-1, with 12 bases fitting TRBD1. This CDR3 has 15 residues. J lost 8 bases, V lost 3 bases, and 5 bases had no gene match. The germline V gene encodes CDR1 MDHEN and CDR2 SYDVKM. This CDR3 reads CASSFSGTGGYEQFF. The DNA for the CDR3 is TGTGCCAGCAGTTTTTCCGGGACAGGGGGCTATGAGCAGTTCTTC.

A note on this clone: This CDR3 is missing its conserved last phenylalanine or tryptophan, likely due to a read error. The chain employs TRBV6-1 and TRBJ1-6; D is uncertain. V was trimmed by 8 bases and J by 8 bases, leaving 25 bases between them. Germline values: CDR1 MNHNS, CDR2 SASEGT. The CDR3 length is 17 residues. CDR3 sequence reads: CASALLRRGPAYSPLHI. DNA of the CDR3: TGTGCCAGCGCCCTTCTGAGGCGGGGTCCGGCATATTCACCCCTCCACATT.

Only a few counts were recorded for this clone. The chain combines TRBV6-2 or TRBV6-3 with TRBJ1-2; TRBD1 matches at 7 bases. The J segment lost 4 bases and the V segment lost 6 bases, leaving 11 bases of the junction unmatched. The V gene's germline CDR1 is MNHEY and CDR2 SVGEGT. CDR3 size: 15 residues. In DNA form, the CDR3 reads TGTGCCAGCAGCCCTAGGGACAGACACCTCTATGGCTACACCTTC. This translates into CASSPRDRHLYGYTF.

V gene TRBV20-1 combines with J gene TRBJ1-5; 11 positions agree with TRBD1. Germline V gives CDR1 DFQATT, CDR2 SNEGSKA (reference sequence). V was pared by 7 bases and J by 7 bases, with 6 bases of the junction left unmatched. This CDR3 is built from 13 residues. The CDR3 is CSVPDRGRQPQHF. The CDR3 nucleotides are TGCAGTGTCCCGGACAGGGGGCGGCAGCCCCAGCATTTT.

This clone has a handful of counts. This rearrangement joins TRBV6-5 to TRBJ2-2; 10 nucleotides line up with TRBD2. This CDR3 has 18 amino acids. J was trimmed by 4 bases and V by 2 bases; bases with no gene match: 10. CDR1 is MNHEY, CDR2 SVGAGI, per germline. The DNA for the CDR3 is TGTGCCAGCAGTTACAACCCTACTAGCGGGAAGATCACCGGGGAGCTGTTTTTT. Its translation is CASSYNPTSGKITGELFF.

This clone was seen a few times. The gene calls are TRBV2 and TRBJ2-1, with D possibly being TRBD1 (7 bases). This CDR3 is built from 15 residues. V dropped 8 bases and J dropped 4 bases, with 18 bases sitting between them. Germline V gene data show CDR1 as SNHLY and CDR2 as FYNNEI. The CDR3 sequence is CASSPEAGGYNEQFF. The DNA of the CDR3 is TGTGCCAGCTCCCCCGAGGCAGGGGGGTACAATGAGCAGTTCTTC.

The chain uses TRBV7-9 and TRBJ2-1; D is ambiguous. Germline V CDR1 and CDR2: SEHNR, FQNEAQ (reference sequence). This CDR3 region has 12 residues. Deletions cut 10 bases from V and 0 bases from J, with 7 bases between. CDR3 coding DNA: TGTGCCATGTCGAGCTCCTACAATGAGCAGTTCTTC. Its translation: CAMSSSYNEQFF.

CDR3 region: CSAPFPSTDTQYF. In nucleotides, the CDR3 is TGCAGTGCTCCATTCCCCAGCACAGATACGCAGTATTTT. This chain uses TRBV20-1 with TRBJ2-3; D ambiguous. CDR3 size: 13 residues. Looked up from germline, CDR1 is DFQATT and CDR2 is SNEGSKA (reference sequence). Between the trimmed V and J ends, which lost 5 bases and 0 bases, there was a span of 9 bases.

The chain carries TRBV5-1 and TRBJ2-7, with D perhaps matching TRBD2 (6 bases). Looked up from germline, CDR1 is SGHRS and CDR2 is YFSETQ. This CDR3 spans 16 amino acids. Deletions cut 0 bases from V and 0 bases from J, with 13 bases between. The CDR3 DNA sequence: TGCGCCAGCAGCTTGGTCGGGGGAAGGACCTCCTACGAGCAGTACTTC. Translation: CASSLVGGRTSYEQYF.

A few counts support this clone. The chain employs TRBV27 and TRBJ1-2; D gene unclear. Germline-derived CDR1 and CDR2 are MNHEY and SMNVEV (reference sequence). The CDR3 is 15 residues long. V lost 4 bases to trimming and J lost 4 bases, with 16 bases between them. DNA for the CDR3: TGTGCCAGCAGTTCCTCAGGAAGTTCTTTCTATGGCTACACCTTC. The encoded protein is CASSSSGSSFYGYTF.

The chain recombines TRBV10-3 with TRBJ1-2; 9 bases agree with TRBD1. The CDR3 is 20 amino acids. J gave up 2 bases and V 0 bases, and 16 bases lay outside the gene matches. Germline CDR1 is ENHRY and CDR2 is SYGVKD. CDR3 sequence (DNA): TGTGCCATCAGTGAGTCTGATATACTAGACAGGGGGGCGGACAACTATGGCTACACCTTC. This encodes CAISESDILDRGADNYGYTF.

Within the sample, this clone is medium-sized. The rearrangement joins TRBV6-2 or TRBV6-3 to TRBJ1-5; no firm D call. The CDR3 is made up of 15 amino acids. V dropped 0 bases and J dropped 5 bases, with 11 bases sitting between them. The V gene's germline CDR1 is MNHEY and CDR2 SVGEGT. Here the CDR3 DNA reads TGTGCCAGCAGTTACTCGTATAGCCGAGATCAGCCCCAGCATTTT. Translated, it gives CASSYSYSRDQPQHF.

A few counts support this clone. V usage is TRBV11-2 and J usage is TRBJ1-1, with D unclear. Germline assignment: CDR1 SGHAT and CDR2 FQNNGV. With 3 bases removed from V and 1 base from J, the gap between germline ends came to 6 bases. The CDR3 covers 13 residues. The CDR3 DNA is TGTGCCAGCAGCTTTGCCAAGAACACTGAAGCTTTCTTT. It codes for CASSFAKNTEAFF.

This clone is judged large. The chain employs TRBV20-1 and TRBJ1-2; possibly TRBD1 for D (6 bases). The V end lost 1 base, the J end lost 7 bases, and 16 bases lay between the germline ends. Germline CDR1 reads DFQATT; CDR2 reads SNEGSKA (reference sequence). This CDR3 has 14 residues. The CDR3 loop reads CSARAQGIGGGYTF. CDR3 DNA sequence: TGCAGTGCTAGAGCCCAGGGGATAGGGGGTGGCTACACCTTC.

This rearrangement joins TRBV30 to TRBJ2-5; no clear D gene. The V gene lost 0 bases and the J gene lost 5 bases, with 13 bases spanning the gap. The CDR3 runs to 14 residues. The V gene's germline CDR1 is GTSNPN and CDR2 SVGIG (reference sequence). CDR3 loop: CAWSVGNLGETQYF. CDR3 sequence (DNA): TGTGCCTGGAGTGTGGGGAATCTAGGGGAGACCCAGTACTTC. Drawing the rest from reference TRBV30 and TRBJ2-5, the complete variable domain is SQTIHQWPATLVQPVGSPLSLECTVEGTSNPNLYWYRQAAGRGLQLLFYSVGIGQISSEVPQNLSASRPQDRQFILSSKKLLLSDSGFYLCAWSVGNLGETQYFGPGTRLLVL.

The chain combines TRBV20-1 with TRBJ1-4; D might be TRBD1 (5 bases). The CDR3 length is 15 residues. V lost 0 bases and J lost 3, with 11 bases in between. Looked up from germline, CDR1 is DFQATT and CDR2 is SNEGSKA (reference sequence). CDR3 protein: CSARDHRGSNEKLFF. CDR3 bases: TGCAGTGCTAGAGATCACCGGGGGTCTAATGAAAAACTGTTTTTT.

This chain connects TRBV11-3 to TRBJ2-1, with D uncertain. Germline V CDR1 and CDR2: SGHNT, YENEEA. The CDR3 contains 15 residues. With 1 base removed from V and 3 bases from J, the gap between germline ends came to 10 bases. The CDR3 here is CASSLGPPGYNEQFF. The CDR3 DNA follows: TGTGCCAGCAGCTTAGGCCCGCCGGGCTACAATGAGCAGTTCTTC.